The 5 T cell receptor beta chains below all came from one sample that was sequenced in a study of blood T cell repertoires in COVID-19. Assay used: immunoSEQ multiplex PCR; TCRdb lists only in-frame clones, some missing. The sample lists about 50,000 clones, 85% seen once, with 9.5% to 13% in the top ten. The sample was peripheral blood. The receptors come from a human donor in a cohort sampled during active COVID-19.

In its sample, this clone ranks as medium-sized. The gene calls are TRBV30 and TRBJ1-5; 7 bases are shared with TRBD1. The CDR3 loop spans 13 amino acids. V shed 6 bases and J 5 bases; nucleotides not matched to a gene: 7. From germline, CDR1 is GTSNPN and CDR2 SVGIG (reference sequence). This chain's CDR3 is CACSRQGYQPQHF. The DNA for the CDR3 is TGTGCCTGTTCGCGACAGGGTTATCAGCCCCAGCATTTT.

On this clone: One junction end does not reproduce the germline sequence, and a read error may be involved. Written as DNA, the CDR3 is TGTGCCAGTACCTCGGGAAAGACGATCTTT. The encoded protein is CASTSGKTIF. The V call is TRBV19, the J call TRBJ1-1; no clear D gene. Germline V gene sequence: CDR1 LNHDA, CDR2 SQIVND (reference sequence). CDR3 size: 10 residues.

The chain has TRBV2 and TRBJ2-5, with D maybe TRBD1 (5 bases). V lost 4 bases and J lost 2, with 11 bases in between. CDR1 is SNHLY, CDR2 FYNNEI, per germline. This CDR3 region has 14 residues. The CDR3 is CASSVQGQQETQYF. For the CDR3, the DNA is TGTGCCAGCAGTGTGCAGGGCCAACAAGAGACCCAGTACTTC.

The count of this clone is one. The chain recombines TRBV10-3 with TRBJ1-6, with 9 positions matching TRBD1. The CDR3 has 15 residues. V dropped 4 bases and J dropped 6; count of bases not matched to a gene: 4. Looked up from germline, CDR1 is ENHRY and CDR2 is SYGVKD. The CDR3 coding sequence is TGTGCCATCAGTGCGGGACAGGGCGCTAATTCACCCCTCCACTTT. Translated: CAISAGQGANSPLHF.

The V and J genes are TRBV14 and TRBJ1-2; D is ambiguous. This CDR3 contains 16 residues. V was clipped by 4 bases and J by 2 bases, with 17 bases between them. Per the germline V gene, CDR1 is SGHDN and CDR2 is FVKESK. CDR3 sequence: CASSPAGYRLNYGYTF. The CDR3 region has the DNA TGTGCCAGCAGCCCGGCGGGGTACAGACTGAACTATGGCTACACCTTC.